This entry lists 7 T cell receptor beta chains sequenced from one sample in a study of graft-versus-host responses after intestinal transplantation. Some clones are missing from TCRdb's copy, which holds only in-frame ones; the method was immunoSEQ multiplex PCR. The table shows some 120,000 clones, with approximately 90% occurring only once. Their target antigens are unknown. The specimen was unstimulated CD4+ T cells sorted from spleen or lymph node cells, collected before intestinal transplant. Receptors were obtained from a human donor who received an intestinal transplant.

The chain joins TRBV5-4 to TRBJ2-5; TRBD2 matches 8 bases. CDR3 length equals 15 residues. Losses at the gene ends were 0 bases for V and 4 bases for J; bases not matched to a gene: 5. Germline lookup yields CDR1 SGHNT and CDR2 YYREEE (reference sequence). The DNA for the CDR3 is TGTGCCAGCAGCTTGGGGGGGCTAGCGGGAGAGACCCAGTACTTC. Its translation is CASSLGGLAGETQYF.

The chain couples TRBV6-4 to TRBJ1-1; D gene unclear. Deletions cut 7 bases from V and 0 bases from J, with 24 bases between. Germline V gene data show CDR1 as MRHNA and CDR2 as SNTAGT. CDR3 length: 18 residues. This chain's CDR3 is CASTSPRAGNIMNTEAFF. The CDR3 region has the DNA TGTGCCAGCACCTCCCCGCGGGCCGGTAACATCATGAACACTGAAGCTTTCTTT.

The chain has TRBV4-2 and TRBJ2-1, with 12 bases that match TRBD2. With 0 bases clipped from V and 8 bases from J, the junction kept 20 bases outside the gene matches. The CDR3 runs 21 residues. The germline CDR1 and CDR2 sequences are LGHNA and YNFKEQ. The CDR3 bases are TGTGCCAGCAGCCAAGAAGTCTCCGGACTAGCGGGAACAATCAGGATTTATGAGCAGTTCTTC. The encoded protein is CASSQEVSGLAGTIRIYEQFF.

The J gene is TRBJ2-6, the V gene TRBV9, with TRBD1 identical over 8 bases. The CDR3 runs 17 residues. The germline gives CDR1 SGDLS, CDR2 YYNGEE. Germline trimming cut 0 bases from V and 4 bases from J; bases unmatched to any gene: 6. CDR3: CASSVAGGALGANVLTF. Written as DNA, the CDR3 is TGTGCCAGCAGCGTAGCAGGGGGCGCCCTAGGGGCCAACGTCCTGACTTTC.

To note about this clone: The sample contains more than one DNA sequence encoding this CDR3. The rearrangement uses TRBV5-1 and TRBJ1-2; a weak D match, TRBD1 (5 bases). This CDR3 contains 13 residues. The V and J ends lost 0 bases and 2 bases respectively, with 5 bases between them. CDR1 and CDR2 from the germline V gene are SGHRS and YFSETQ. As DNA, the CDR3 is TGCGCCAGCAGCTTGGACAGGAACTATGGCTACACCTTC. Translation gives CASSLDRNYGYTF.

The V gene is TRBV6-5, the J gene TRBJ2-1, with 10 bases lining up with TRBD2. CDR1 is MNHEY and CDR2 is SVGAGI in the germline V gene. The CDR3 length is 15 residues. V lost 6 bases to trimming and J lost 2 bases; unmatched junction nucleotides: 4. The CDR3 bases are TGTGCCAGCAGCACTAGCGGGGCGACCTACAATGAGCAGTTCTTC. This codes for CASSTSGATYNEQFF.

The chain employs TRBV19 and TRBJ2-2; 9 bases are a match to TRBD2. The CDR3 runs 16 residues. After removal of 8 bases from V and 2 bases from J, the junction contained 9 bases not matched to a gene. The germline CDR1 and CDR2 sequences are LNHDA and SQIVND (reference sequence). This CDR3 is CASYMRGGPNTGELFF. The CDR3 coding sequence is TGTGCCAGTTATATGCGGGGGGGGCCCAACACCGGGGAGCTGTTTTTT.